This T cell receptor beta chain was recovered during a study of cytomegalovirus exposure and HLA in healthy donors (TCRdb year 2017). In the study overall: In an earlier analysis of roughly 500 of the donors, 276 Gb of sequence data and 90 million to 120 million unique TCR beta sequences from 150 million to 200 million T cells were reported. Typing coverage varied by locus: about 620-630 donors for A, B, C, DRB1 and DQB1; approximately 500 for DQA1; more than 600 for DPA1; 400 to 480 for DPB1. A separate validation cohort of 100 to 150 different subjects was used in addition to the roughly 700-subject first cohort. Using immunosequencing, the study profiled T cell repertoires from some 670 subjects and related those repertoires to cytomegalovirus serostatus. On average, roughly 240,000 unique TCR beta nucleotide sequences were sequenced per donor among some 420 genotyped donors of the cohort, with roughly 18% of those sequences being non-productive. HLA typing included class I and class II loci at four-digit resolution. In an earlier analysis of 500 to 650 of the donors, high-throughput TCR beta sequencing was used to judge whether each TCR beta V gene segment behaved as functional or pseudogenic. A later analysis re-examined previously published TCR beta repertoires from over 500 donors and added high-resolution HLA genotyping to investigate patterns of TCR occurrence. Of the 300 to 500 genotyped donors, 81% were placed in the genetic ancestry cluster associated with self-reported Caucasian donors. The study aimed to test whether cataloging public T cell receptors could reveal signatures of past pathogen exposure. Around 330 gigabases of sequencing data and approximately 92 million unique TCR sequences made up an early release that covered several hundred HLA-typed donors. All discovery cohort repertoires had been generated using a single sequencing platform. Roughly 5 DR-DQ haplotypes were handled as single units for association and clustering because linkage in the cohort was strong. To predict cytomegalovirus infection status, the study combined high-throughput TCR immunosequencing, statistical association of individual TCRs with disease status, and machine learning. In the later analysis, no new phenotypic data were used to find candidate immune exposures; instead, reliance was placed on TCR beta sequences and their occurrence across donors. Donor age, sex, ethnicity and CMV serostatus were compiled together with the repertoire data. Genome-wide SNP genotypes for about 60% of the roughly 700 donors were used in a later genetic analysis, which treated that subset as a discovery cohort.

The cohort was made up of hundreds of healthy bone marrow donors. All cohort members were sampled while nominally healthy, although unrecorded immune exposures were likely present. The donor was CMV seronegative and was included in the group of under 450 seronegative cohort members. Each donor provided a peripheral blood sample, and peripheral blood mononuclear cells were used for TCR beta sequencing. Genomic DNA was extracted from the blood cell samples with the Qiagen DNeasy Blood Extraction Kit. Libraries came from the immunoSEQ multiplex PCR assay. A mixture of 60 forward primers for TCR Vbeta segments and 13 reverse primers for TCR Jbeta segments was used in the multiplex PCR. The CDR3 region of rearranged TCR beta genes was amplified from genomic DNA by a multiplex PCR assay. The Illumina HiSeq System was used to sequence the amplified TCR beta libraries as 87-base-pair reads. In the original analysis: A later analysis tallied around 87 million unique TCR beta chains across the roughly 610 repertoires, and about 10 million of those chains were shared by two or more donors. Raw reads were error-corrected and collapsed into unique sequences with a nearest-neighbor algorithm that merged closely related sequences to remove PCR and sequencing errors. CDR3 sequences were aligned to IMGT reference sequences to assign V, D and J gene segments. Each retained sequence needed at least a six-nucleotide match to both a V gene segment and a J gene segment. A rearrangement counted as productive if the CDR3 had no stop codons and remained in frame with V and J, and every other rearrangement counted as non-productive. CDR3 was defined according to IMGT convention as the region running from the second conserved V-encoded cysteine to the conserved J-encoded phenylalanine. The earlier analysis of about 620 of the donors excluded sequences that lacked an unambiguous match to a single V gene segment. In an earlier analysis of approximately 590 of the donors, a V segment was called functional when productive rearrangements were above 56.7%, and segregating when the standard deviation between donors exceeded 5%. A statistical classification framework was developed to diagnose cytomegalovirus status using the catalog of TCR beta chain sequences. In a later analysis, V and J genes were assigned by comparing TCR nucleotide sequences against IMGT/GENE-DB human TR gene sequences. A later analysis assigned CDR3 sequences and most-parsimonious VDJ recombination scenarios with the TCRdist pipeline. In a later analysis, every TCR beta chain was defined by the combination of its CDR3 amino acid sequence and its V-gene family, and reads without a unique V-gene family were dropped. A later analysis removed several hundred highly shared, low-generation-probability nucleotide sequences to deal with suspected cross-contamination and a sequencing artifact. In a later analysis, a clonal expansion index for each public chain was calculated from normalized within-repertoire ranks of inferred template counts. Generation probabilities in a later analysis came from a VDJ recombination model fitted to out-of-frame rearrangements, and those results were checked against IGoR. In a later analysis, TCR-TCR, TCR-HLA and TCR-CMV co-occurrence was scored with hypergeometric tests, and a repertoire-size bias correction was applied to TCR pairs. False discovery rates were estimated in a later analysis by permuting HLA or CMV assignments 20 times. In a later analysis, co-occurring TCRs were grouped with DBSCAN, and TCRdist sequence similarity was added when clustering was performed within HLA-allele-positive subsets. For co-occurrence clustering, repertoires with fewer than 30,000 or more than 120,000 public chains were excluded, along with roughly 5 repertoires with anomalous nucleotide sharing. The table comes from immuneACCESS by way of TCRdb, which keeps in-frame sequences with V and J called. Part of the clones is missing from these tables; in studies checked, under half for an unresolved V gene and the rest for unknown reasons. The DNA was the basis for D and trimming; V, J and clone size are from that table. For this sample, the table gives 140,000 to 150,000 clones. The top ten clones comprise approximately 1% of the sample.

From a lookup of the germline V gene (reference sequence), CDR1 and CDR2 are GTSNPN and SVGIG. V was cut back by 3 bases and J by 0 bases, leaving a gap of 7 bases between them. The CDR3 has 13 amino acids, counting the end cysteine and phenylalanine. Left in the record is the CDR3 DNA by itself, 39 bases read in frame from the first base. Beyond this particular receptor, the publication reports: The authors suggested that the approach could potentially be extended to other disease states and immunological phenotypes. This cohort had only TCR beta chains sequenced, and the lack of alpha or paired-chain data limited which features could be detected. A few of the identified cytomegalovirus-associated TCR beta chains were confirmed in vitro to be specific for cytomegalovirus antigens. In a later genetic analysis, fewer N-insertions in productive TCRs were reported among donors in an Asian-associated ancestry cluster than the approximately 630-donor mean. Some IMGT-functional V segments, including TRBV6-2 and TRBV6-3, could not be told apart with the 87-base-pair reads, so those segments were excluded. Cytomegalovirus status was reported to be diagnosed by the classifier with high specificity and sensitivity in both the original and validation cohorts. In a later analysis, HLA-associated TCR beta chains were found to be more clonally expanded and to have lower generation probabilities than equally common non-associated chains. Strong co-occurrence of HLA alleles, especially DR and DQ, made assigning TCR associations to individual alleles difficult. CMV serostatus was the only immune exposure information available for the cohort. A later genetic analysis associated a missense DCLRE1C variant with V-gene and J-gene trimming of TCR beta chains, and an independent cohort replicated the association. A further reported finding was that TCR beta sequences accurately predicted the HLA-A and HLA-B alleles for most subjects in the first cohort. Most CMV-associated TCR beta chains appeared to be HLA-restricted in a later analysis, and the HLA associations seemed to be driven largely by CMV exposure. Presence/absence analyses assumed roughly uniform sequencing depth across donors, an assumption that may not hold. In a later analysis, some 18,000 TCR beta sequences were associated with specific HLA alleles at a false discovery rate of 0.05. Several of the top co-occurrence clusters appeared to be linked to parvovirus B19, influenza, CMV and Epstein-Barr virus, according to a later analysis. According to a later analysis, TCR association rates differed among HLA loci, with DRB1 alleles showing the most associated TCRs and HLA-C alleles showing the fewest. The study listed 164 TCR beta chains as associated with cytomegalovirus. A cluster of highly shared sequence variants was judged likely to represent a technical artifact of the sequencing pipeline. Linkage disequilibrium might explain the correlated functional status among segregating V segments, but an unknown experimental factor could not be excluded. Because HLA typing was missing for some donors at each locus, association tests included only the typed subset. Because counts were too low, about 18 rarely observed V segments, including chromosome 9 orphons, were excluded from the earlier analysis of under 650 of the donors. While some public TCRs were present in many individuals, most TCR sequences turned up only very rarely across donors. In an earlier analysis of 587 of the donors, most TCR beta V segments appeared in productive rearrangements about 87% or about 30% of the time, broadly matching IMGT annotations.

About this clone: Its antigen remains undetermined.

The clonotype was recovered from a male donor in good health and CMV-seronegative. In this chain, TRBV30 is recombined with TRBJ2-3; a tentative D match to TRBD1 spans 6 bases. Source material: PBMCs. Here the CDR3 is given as CAWRGGSTDTQYF. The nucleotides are TGTGCCTGGAGAGGGGGAAGCACAGATACGCAGTATTTT.